The table lists the clone carrying this T cell receptor beta chain with many counts. Its antigen is undetermined. This sample was included in a study of esophageal squamous cell carcinoma under preoperative chemotherapy. TCRdb reprocessed the PCR reads with MiXCR, giving one entry per CDR3 protein. In the table there are 30,000 to 35,000 distinct CDR3 sequences, approximately 51% of which are singletons. The V gene end was trimmed by 5 bases and the J gene end by 4 bases; junction bases not matched to a gene: 8. This CDR3 is built from 15 residues. Whole-study results and caveats: After treatment, tumor-infiltrating lymphocytes seemed to come partly from incoming peripheral T cells, not only local changes. Abundant clones tended to shrink rather than expand after paclitaxel-nedaplatin.

The time point is: after preoperative PTX-NDP chemotherapy. The sequence derives from a human donor with esophageal squamous cell carcinoma. The donor label of this sample is uncertain. The specimen was obtained from a patient given preoperative chemotherapy. This sequence joins TRBV12-3 or TRBV12-4 and TRBJ1-2, with 9 bases matching TRBD1. The CDR3 DNA sequence: TGTGCCAGCAGTCCTCGGACAGGGGAGATCTATGGCTACACCTTC. Protein product: CASSPRTGEIYGYTF.